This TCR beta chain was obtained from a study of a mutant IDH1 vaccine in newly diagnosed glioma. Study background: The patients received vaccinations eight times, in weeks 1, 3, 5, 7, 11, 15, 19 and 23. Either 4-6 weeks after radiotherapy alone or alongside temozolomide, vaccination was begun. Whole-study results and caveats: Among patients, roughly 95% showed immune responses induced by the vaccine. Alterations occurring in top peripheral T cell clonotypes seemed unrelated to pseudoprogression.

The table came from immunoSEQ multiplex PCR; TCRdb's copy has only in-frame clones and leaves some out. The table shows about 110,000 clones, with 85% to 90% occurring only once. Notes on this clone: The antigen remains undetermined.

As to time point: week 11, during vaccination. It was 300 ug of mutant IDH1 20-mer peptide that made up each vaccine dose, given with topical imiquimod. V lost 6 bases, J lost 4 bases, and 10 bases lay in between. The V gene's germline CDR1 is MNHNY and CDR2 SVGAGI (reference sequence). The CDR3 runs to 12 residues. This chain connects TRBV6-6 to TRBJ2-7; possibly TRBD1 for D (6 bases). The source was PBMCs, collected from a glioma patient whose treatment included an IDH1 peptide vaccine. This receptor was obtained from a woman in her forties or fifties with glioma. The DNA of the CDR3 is TGTGCCAGCAGCCCCCAGGGGTACGAGCAGTACTTC. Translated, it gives CASSPQGYEQYF.